One sample yielded the 20 T cell receptor beta chains listed below, sequenced in a study of blood T cells in healthy people across ages. The use of a sample-barcoded 5' primer and a J-beta primer mix characterized a second PCR of about 6 to 11 cycles. From the 5' RACE reads, TCRdb called clonotypes with MiXCR, one entry per CDR3 protein. The profile covers about 2 million distinct CDR3 sequences, with about 50% appearing a single time and less than 2.5% taken by the ten largest. The sample comprised blood. The receptors stem from a woman in her forties in good health.

The chain combines TRBV6-1 with TRBJ2-7; 7 positions match TRBD1. CDR1 and CDR2 from the germline V gene are MNHNS and SASEGT. Trimming removed 4 bases from V and 12 bases from J; junction bases left unmatched: 12. CDR3 length: 13 residues. CDR3 loop: CASSVGQEGVRYF. The CDR3 DNA is TGTGCCAGCAGTGTAGGACAGGAAGGGGTTCGGTACTTC.

CDR3 residues: CASSFPTSGGLAKNIQYF. CDR3 coding DNA: TGTGCCAGCAGTTTTCCCACTAGCGGGGGGCTAGCCAAAAACATTCAGTACTTC. This rearrangement joins TRBV28 to TRBJ2-4; 12 nucleotides align to TRBD2. V lost 3 bases and J lost 0; bases outside the gene matches: 6. CDR1 is MDHEN, CDR2 SYDVKM, per germline. CDR3 length: 18 amino acids.

The chain uses TRBV6-4 and TRBJ1-2, with 7 bases fitting TRBD1. CDR3 length equals 13 residues. Germline CDR1 reads MRHNA; CDR2 reads SNTAGT. With 6 bases clipped from V and 8 bases from J, the junction kept 9 bases outside the gene matches. The CDR3 region is CASRPQGIGGYTF. DNA of the CDR3: TGTGCCAGCAGGCCACAGGGGATAGGAGGCTACACCTTC.

The V and J genes are TRBV27 and TRBJ2-2, with 14 nucleotides matching TRBD2. With 3 bases clipped from V and 0 bases from J, the junction kept 9 bases outside the gene matches. Germline V gene data show CDR1 as MNHEY and CDR2 as SMNVEV (reference sequence). This CDR3 is 20 amino acids long. CDR3 bases: TGTGCCAGCAGTTTTTTACTCGGACTAGCGGGGGGAGCGAACACCGGGGAGCTGTTTTTT. As protein: CASSFLLGLAGGANTGELFF.

The chain couples TRBV4-3 to TRBJ2-1; 9 bases match TRBD2. Germline loops: CDR1 LGHNA, CDR2 YSLEER. Unmatched junction bases numbered 1, after V lost 0 bases and J lost 4 bases. There are 15 residues in the CDR3. The CDR3 sequence: CASSQESGGYNEQFF. The CDR3 DNA reads as TGCGCCAGCAGCCAAGAAAGCGGGGGGTACAATGAGCAGTTCTTC.

This chain connects TRBV5-1 to TRBJ2-5; 10 nucleotides align to TRBD2. In germline, CDR1 is SGHRS, CDR2 YFSETQ. This CDR3 contains 15 residues. The trim removed 1 base at V and 5 bases at J, leaving 5 bases unmatched. The CDR3 reads CASSLLSGGSETQYF. DNA for the CDR3: TGCGCCAGCAGCTTGCTTAGCGGGGGGTCCGAGACCCAGTACTTC.

This clonotype was counted only a few times. This chain connects TRBV20-1 to TRBJ1-2; no reliable D call. This CDR3 is 15 amino acids long. V dropped 3 bases and J dropped 0 bases, with 14 bases sitting between them. The germline V gene has CDR1 DFQATT and CDR2 SNEGSKA (reference sequence). The CDR3 reads CSARGRGSTNYGYTF. The CDR3, as DNA: TGCAGTGCTAGGGGCCGAGGATCGACTAACTATGGCTACACCTTC.

This clonotype appeared a few times. The DNA of the CDR3 is TGCAGCGTTGAAGATCAGTGGCAGGGTTTGTACTTC. Protein: CSVEDQWQGLYF. V is TRBV29-1 and J is TRBJ2-4, with D possibly matching TRBD1 (5 bases). V was trimmed by 0 bases and J by 15 bases, leaving 15 bases between them. CDR1 SQVTM and CDR2 ANQGSEA come from the germline V gene. The length of the CDR3 is 12 residues.

The DNA of the CDR3 is TGTACCAGCAGCAAAAAGGGCGGGGCCTACGAGCAGTACTTC. This gives the protein CTSSKKGGAYEQYF. V usage is TRBV21-1 and J usage is TRBJ2-7; TRBD1 was called by the table and not checked on the DNA. TRBV21-1 constitutes a pseudogene. CDR3 length equals 14 residues.

The CDR3 nucleotides read TGTGCCAGCAGTTCCCGGACAGGGAGGAATTCACCCCTCCACTTT. Residues: CASSSRTGRNSPLHF. This chain joins TRBV12-3 or TRBV12-4 and TRBJ1-6; 8 bases are shared with TRBD1. The CDR3 runs to 15 residues. With V trimmed by 4 bases and J by 7 bases, 6 bases remained unmatched.

This clonotype was picked up a small number of times. The CDR3 nucleotides are TGCAGTGCTCCCGGGGAGAGCTCCTACAATGAGCAGTTCTTC. Encoded protein: CSAPGESSYNEQFF. This chain joins TRBV20-1 and TRBJ2-1, with D possibly being TRBD2 (5 bases). This CDR3 has 14 amino acids. The V and J ends lost 5 bases and 0 bases respectively, with 11 bases between them. Germline CDR1 is DFQATT and CDR2 is SNEGSKA (reference sequence).

This clonotype was detected only once. The chain combines TRBV28 with TRBJ1-1; D uncertain. Trimming stripped 3 bases from V and 4 bases from J, with 6 bases between. This CDR3 region has 12 residues. The germline V gene encodes CDR1 MDHEN and CDR2 SYDVKM. The CDR3, as DNA: TGTGCCAGCAGTTTTCTTGTCACTGAAGCTTTCTTT. Translated: CASSFLVTEAFF.

Notes on this clonotype: One end of the junction varies from germline; a read error may be responsible. The chain links TRBV5-1 to TRBJ2-3, with TRBD2 identical over 8 bases. The CDR3 has 16 amino acids. The V gene's germline CDR1 is SGHRS and CDR2 YFSETQ. The DNA of the CDR3 is TGCGCCAGCAGCTTAGGAGCGGGGGAGAGCACAGACACGCAGTATTTT. This gives the protein CASSLGAGESTDTQYF.

J is TRBJ2-5 and V is TRBV20-1, with D unclear. V lost 0 bases and J lost 5, with 16 bases in between. Germline CDR1 reads DFQATT; CDR2 reads SNEGSKA (reference sequence). CDR3 length equals 15 residues. CDR3 nucleotides: TGCAGTGCTAGAGATCTAAGACGGGCAACGGAGACCCAGTACTTC. This codes for CSARDLRRATETQYF.

The rearrangement joins TRBV7-9 to TRBJ2-1; 8 bases line up with TRBD1. V shed 4 bases and J 9 bases; nucleotides not matched to a gene: 8. The CDR3 sequence is 14 residues long. CDR1 and CDR2 from the germline V gene are SEHNR and FQNEAQ (reference sequence). In DNA, the CDR3 is TGTGCCAGCAGCTCACCAGGGGGCTTTGGTGAGCAGTTCTTC. Its protein is CASSSPGGFGEQFF. The entire variable domain, with the rest obtained from reference TRBV7-9 and TRBJ2-1, is as follows: DTGVSQNPRHKITKRGQNVTFRCDPISEHNRLYWYRQTLGQGPEFLTYFQNEAQLEKSRLLSDRFSAERPKGSFSTLEIQRTEQGDSAMYLCASSSPGGFGEQFFGPGTRLTVL.

This clonotype was counted many times. The genes are TRBV12-3 or TRBV12-4 and TRBJ2-5; D unclear. This CDR3 region has 14 residues. Trimming cost V 2 bases and J 5 bases, with 12 bases left between them. CDR3 in DNA: TGTGCCAGCAGTTTATCTGTGGGGTGGGAGACCCAGTACTTC. Amino acids: CASSLSVGWETQYF.

The chain is built from TRBV9 and TRBJ2-6; D remains ambiguous. V was clipped by 0 bases and J by 0 bases, with 7 bases between them. The CDR3 runs 16 residues. Germline CDR1 is SGDLS and CDR2 is YYNGEE. The CDR3 reads CASSVDPSSGANVLTF. The CDR3 nucleotides are TGTGCCAGCAGCGTAGATCCGAGCTCTGGGGCCAACGTCCTGACTTTC. Complete variable domain (other parts from reference TRBV9 and TRBJ2-6): DSGVTQTPKHLITATGQRVTLRCSPRSGDLSVYWYQQSLDQGLQFLIQYYNGEERAKGNILERFSAQQFPDLHSELNLSSLELGDSALYFCASSVDPSSGANVLTFGAGSRLTVL.

This chain connects TRBV6-5 to TRBJ2-5; TRBD1 matches 9 bases. CDR1 and CDR2 (germline): MNHEY, SVGAGI. CDR3 length: 15 residues. J lost 4 bases, V lost 7 bases, and 10 bases had no gene match. The CDR3 spells CASTTGQGILETQYF. The CDR3 DNA is TGTGCCAGCACCACTGGACAGGGGATTTTAGAGACCCAGTACTTC.

This clonotype was observed a handful of times. The J gene is TRBJ2-6, the V gene TRBV5-1, with a tentative D call TRBD2 (6 bases). The CDR3 is made up of 15 amino acids. Germline CDR1 SGHRS, CDR2 YFSETQ. Trimming pared 7 bases from V and 2 bases from J, leaving 13 bases between. The CDR3 region is CASRDSFPGANVLTF. In DNA form, the CDR3 reads TGCGCCAGCCGGGACTCCTTCCCTGGGGCCAACGTCCTGACTTTC. The full variable domain, rest sourced from reference TRBV5-1 and TRBJ2-6, is KAGVTQTPRYLIKTRGQQVTLSCSPISGHRSVSWYQQTPGQGLQFLFEYFSETQRNKGNFPGRFSGRQFSNSRSEMNVSTLELGDSALYLCASRDSFPGANVLTFGAGSRLTVL.

This rearrangement joins TRBV20-1 to TRBJ2-5, with D perhaps TRBD1 (5 bases). The germline gives CDR1 DFQATT, CDR2 SNEGSKA (reference sequence). This CDR3 is built from 12 residues. The germline V and J ends were trimmed by 5 bases and 5 bases, with 12 bases remaining between them. The CDR3, as DNA: TGCAGTGCTGCCAGGGTTGGCGAGACCCAGTACTTC. Translating it yields CSAARVGETQYF.